This TCR beta chain was captured by sequencing in a study of cytomegalovirus exposure and HLA in healthy donors. Here immunoSEQ multiplex PCR was the method, and the copy in TCRdb shows in-frame clones only, minus some. Among around 50,000 clones listed, 94% were seen once. From germline, CDR1 is SGHAT and CDR2 FQNNGV. V lost 9 bases and J 5 bases, leaving 22 bases between the germline ends. The CDR3 covers 16 residues. The TCR originated in a woman aged 18-29 years in good health and CMV-seropositive. Material for sequencing was PBMCs. The chain links TRBV11-2 to TRBJ2-2; perhaps TRBD2 as D (6 bases). For the CDR3, the DNA is TGTGCCAGTACACCCGCGGGACTGGACCCAACCGGGGAGCTGTTTTTT. Translation gives CASTPAGLDPTGELFF.